These T cell receptor beta chains were read from a single sample in a study of blood T cell repertoires in COVID-19. TCRdb keeps only in-frame clones here, not all; method: immunoSEQ multiplex PCR. The table has about 290,000 clones, about 82% seen once. Sequences were obtained from peripheral blood. These receptors originate from a woman in her forties or fifties with active or convalescent COVID-19. CDR3s include the opening cysteine and the closing phenylalanine or tryptophan. The D gene is left open where the match is weak. Not every row has a clone size; where given, it reads once, few, many or a size class.

>TRBV6-2/TRBV6-3|NA|NA|TRBJ2-1
CASSYPTPSRTFSGEQFF
TGTGCCAGCAGTTACCCAACGCCTAGCCGAACCTTCTCGGGTGAGCAGTTCTTC
>TRBV4-2|many|NA|TRBJ1-3
CASSQGGNGNTIYF
TGTGCCAGCAGCCAAGGCGGGAATGGAAACACCATATATTTT
>TRBV5-1|NA|NA|TRBJ1-2
CASSFDRHYYGYTF
TGCGCCAGCAGCTTCGACAGACATTACTATGGCTACACCTTC
>TRBV7-2|many|TRBD2|TRBJ2-7
CASSPIAGPYEQYF
TGTGCCAGCAGCCCCATAGCGGGGCCCTACGAGCAGTACTTC
>TRBV3-1/TRBV3-2|NA|TRBD2|TRBJ2-5
CASSPGGSGGKETQYF
TGTGCCAGCAGCCCCGGGGGTAGCGGGGGAAAAGAGACCCAGTACTTC
>TRBV28|NA|TRBD1|TRBJ2-7
CASAQGAMEQYF
TGTGCCAGCGCACAGGGGGCTATGGAGCAGTACTTC
>TRBV19|NA|TRBD2|TRBJ2-7
CASSITQAGEWYEQYF
TGTGCCAGTAGTATCACCCAAGCGGGAGAGTGGTACGAGCAGTACTTC
>TRBV5-6|NA|NA|TRBJ1-2
CASSLAGIANYGYTF
TGTGCCAGCAGCTTGGCGGGGATAGCTAACTATGGCTACACCTTC
>TRBV7-9|NA|TRBD1|TRBJ2-1
CASSLGLDRGNYNEQFF
TGTGCCAGCAGCTTAGGGTTGGACAGGGGCAACTACAATGAGCAGTTCTTC
>TRBV30|NA|TRBD2|TRBJ2-1
CAWTSGDYNEQFF
TGTGCCTGGACTAGCGGGGACTACAATGAGCAGTTCTTC
>TRBV11-2|NA|TRBD2|TRBJ2-7
CASSLETSGRAGQYF
TGTGCCAGCAGCTTAGAGACTAGCGGGAGGGCCGGGCAGTACTTC
>TRBV5-1|NA|TRBD2|TRBJ2-7
CASSPPGLAGAREQYF
TGCGCCAGCAGCCCCCCCGGACTAGCGGGAGCTCGGGAGCAGTACTTC
>TRBV27|NA|NA|TRBJ2-6
CASSDSLVAGANVLTF
TGTGCCAGCAGCGACTCACTAGTTGCTGGGGCCAACGTCCTGACTTTC